This T cell receptor (beta chain) came from a study of metastatic and nonmetastatic thyroid tumors. Thyroid surgery was performed in patients who had received no treatment beforehand. This clone was observed a few times. TCRdb re-processed the PCR reads through MiXCR. The sample lists about 15,000 clones; over 20% were seen once. Germline values: CDR1 MNHNS, CDR2 SASEGT. The CDR3 is 12 amino acids. V was cut by 2 bases and J by 4 bases, with 6 bases left in between. The TCR was taken from a female donor with papillary thyroid cancer or a benign thyroid nodule (not recorded which). Some clones in this sample may be carry-over from other donors' samples. Source material: tumor tissue. The chain joins TRBV6-1 to TRBJ2-7, with D unclear. The CDR3 region is CASSEWSYEQYF. The CDR3 bases are TGTGCCAGCAGTGAATGGAGTTACGAGCAGTACTTC.